This record concerns one TCR beta chain sequence. The CDR3 sequence is 11 residues long. Trimming took 6 bases from V and 10 from J; bases not matched to a gene: 4. CDR1 MNHEY and CDR2 SVGAGI come from the germline V gene. This sample stems from a study of blood T cell repertoires in COVID-19. TCRdb keeps only in-frame clones here, not all; method: immunoSEQ multiplex PCR. The sample has about 190,000 clones, roughly 80% seen once. The sequence was collected from a woman in her forties with acute or convalescent COVID-19. Sequencing used peripheral blood. V and J are TRBV6-5 and TRBJ1-1, with TRBD1 matching over 8 bases. This CDR3 is CASSTRGPAFF. The CDR3 DNA reads as TGTGCCAGCAGCACCAGGGGGCCAGCTTTCTTT.